The 31 T cell receptor beta chains reported below all come from one sample, sequenced in a study of blood T cell repertoires in COVID-19 (dated by TCRdb to the early 2020s). The library came from the immunoSEQ multiplex PCR assay. TCRdb took this table from immuneACCESS and kept in-frame rearrangements with V and J called. Such tables lack part of the clones; where checked against another copy, unresolved V genes explain under half of the gap, and the rest is unexplained. The sample has around 50,000 clones on record, about 90% of them singletons. Of the sample, over 2% is held by the ten largest clones. The sequencing input was peripheral blood. The source is a human donor in a cohort sampled during active COVID-19.

The V call is TRBV28, the J call TRBJ1-3, with D perhaps TRBD1 (6 bases). Trimming pared 3 bases from V and 3 bases from J, leaving 18 bases between. Germline V CDR1 and CDR2: MDHEN, SYDVKM. The CDR3 length is 17 residues. The CDR3 loop is CASSLGYGRGFGNTIYF. Here the CDR3 DNA reads TGTGCCAGCAGTTTGGGCTACGGCAGGGGATTTGGAAACACCATATATTTT.

In nucleotides, the CDR3 is TGTGCCAGCAGCCCCAGTCCTAGCGGGGGGTACGAGCAGTACTTC. It encodes CASSPSPSGGYEQYF. This sequence joins TRBV4-2 and TRBJ2-7, with TRBD2 identical over 11 bases. This CDR3 comprises 15 residues. Trimming at V came to 4 bases and at J to 4 bases, leaving 6 bases not matched to a gene. Germline V lookup: CDR1 LGHNA, CDR2 YNFKEQ.

The chain recombines TRBV18 with TRBJ2-2, with D tentatively TRBD2 (5 bases). The ends were cut back, 3 bases at V and 5 bases at J, with 7 bases in the middle. This CDR3 spans 13 amino acids. Germline values: CDR1 KGHSH, CDR2 LQKENI. CDR3 in DNA: TGTGCCAGCTCACCCCCGGGAACCGGGGAGCTGTTTTTT. This translates into CASSPPGTGELFF.

The J gene is TRBJ2-2, the V gene TRBV9; TRBD1 is a possible D gene (5 bases). V lost 0 bases to trimming and J lost 5 bases, with 29 bases between them. In germline, CDR1 is SGDLS, CDR2 YYNGEE. The CDR3 is made up of 21 amino acids. CDR3 residues: CASSVGAGRPNRSMRTGELFF. The CDR3 nucleotides are TGTGCCAGCAGCGTAGGTGCAGGGCGGCCGAACCGGTCGATGCGAACCGGGGAGCTGTTTTTT. The entire variable domain, with the rest obtained from reference TRBV9 and TRBJ2-2, is as follows: DSGVTQTPKHLITATGQRVTLRCSPRSGDLSVYWYQQSLDQGLQFLIQYYNGEERAKGNILERFSAQQFPDLHSELNLSSLELGDSALYFCASSVGAGRPNRSMRTGELFFGEGSRLTVL.

This chain joins TRBV19 and TRBJ2-5; maybe TRBD2 (5 bases). The V and J ends lost 7 bases and 4 bases respectively, with 13 bases between them. The germline CDR1 and CDR2 sequences are LNHDA and SQIVND (reference sequence). The CDR3 extends over 13 amino acids. The CDR3 DNA follows: TGTGCCAGTAACGGAGGTTGGGGAGAGACCCAGTACTTC. Protein: CASNGGWGETQYF.

The V gene is TRBV6-5, the J gene TRBJ1-5; TRBD1 matches at 8 bases. Looked up from germline, CDR1 is MNHEY and CDR2 is SVGAGI. The J segment lost 5 bases and the V segment lost 11 bases, leaving 8 bases of the junction unmatched. This CDR3 has 13 residues. The CDR3 loop is CAGGQGFDQPQHF. The CDR3 DNA reads as TGTGCCGGCGGACAGGGTTTTGATCAGCCCCAGCATTTT.

DNA for the CDR3: TGCGCCAGCAGCCACCCGACAGGGGTCAATGAGCAGTTCTTC. This gives the protein CASSHPTGVNEQFF. This sequence joins TRBV4-1 and TRBJ2-1; 8 nucleotides line up with TRBD1. The junction had 4 bases not matched to a gene; V was cut back by 3 bases and J by 6 bases. The germline gives CDR1 MGHRA, CDR2 YSYEKL. This CDR3 is built from 14 residues.

J is TRBJ2-7 and V is TRBV6-5, with a possible D match to TRBD1 (6 bases). Looked up from germline, CDR1 is MNHEY and CDR2 is SVGAGI. This CDR3 comprises 14 residues. V lost 0 bases to trimming and J lost 3 bases, with 9 bases between them. The CDR3 loop reads CASSYSGTRYEQYF. As DNA, the CDR3 is TGTGCCAGCAGTTACTCCGGGACACGCTACGAGCAGTACTTC.

This clone was seen only once. The chain is built from TRBV28 and TRBJ2-1; 10 bases agree with TRBD2. J gave up 4 bases and V 2 bases, and 8 bases lay outside the gene matches. Germline V gene sequence: CDR1 MDHEN, CDR2 SYDVKM. The CDR3 consists of 17 residues. The CDR3 loop reads CASSLGLAAGGYNEQFF. The CDR3 DNA reads TGTGCCAGCAGTTTAGGACTAGCGGCCGGTGGGTACAATGAGCAGTTCTTC. Full variable domain (outside the CDR3, taken from reference TRBV28 and TRBJ2-1): DVKVTQSSRYLVKRTGEKVFLECVQDMDHENMFWYRQDPGLGLRLIYFSYDVKMKEKGDIPEGYSVSREKKERFSLILESASTNQTSMYLCASSLGLAAGGYNEQFFGPGTRLTVL.

V and J are TRBV9 and TRBJ2-3; 13 nucleotides match TRBD2. Germline-derived CDR1 and CDR2 are SGDLS and YYNGEE. This CDR3 has 20 amino acids. Unmatched junction bases numbered 16, after V lost 4 bases and J lost 2 bases. CDR3 region: CASSPGTSGDHHFYTDTQYF. The CDR3 bases are TGTGCCAGCAGCCCCGGGACTAGCGGGGACCACCATTTCTACACAGATACGCAGTATTTT.

V is TRBV11-2 and J is TRBJ2-7; D gene ambiguous. The CDR3 loop spans 13 amino acids. From germline, CDR1 is SGHAT and CDR2 FQNNGV. V was trimmed by 5 bases and J by 3 bases, leaving 11 bases between them. CDR3 region: CASSPPVGYEQYF. CDR3 sequence (DNA): TGTGCCAGCAGCCCCCCGGTCGGCTACGAGCAGTACTTC.

The V gene is TRBV5-1, the J gene TRBJ1-3, with TRBD1 matching over 7 bases. Germline V gene sequence: CDR1 SGHRS, CDR2 YFSETQ. This CDR3 has 16 amino acids. V shed 0 bases, J shed 13 bases, and the junction held 16 bases outside the gene matches. CDR3 in DNA: TGCGCCAGCAGCTTGGACAGGGGTCCCGGAGCTGGCCCTATATATTTT. This codes for CASSLDRGPGAGPIYF.

In this sample, this clone turned up once. This rearrangement joins TRBV11-2 to TRBJ1-1, with a tentative D call TRBD1 (6 bases). The CDR3 spans 13 residues. V dropped 5 bases and J dropped 6 bases, with 13 bases sitting between them. CDR1 is SGHAT, CDR2 FQNNGV, per germline. The CDR3, as DNA: TGTGCCAGCAGCCATGGGACACTAGCTGAAGCTTTCTTT. This encodes CASSHGTLAEAFF.

J is TRBJ1-2 and V is TRBV9, with TRBD1 matching 7 bases. The CDR3 contains 14 residues. The junction had 4 bases not matched to a gene; V was cut back by 3 bases and J by 2 bases. The germline V gene encodes CDR1 SGDLS and CDR2 YYNGEE. CDR3 region: CASSASGGNYGYTF. In DNA, the CDR3 is TGTGCCAGCAGCGCCTCAGGGGGAAACTATGGCTACACCTTC.

Worth noting for this clone: Within the sample, other DNA sequences also encode this same CDR3. The rearrangement uses TRBV5-1 and TRBJ2-2; weak D call: TRBD1 (6 bases). The CDR3 loop spans 16 amino acids. V was trimmed by 4 bases and J by 0 bases, leaving 13 bases between them. Per the germline V gene, CDR1 is SGHRS and CDR2 is YFSETQ. The chain's CDR3 is CASSLQGLANTGELFF. The CDR3 DNA follows: TGCGCCAGCAGCCTGCAGGGGTTGGCGAACACCGGGGAGCTGTTTTTT.

The V call is TRBV5-8, the J call TRBJ1-1; D gene unclear. CDR3 size: 15 residues. V shed 0 bases and J shed 5 bases, with 14 bases lying between them. Germline CDR1 and CDR2: SGHTS and YDEGEE. CDR3 amino acids: CASSLAVTGRTEAFF. CDR3 bases: TGTGCCAGCAGCTTGGCCGTCACGGGGAGAACTGAAGCTTTCTTT.

The chain uses TRBV7-9 and TRBJ1-5; 10 bases match TRBD1. J lost 6 bases, V lost 5 bases, and 7 bases had no gene match. Germline assignment: CDR1 SEHNR and CDR2 FQNEAQ (reference sequence). The CDR3 is made up of 15 amino acids. The CDR3, as DNA: TGTGCCAGCAGCCGAGACAGGGGGCGCAGTCAGCCCCAGCATTTT. This encodes CASSRDRGRSQPQHF.

The V and J genes are TRBV6-5 and TRBJ2-7; D perhaps matches TRBD2 (6 bases). Germline lookup yields CDR1 MNHEY and CDR2 SVGAGI. V lost 6 bases and J 2 bases, leaving 14 bases between the germline ends. This CDR3 spans 14 amino acids. The CDR3: CASSANRGTYEQYF. The DNA for the CDR3 is TGTGCCAGCAGCGCAAACCGCGGGACCTACGAGCAGTACTTC.

The chain links TRBV18 to TRBJ1-2; 11 positions match TRBD1. V shed 6 bases and J 2 bases; nucleotides not matched to a gene: 11. The CDR3 sequence is 17 residues long. Germline lookup yields CDR1 KGHSH and CDR2 LQKENI. CDR3: CASSPTQGDRGNYGYTF. The CDR3 DNA reads as TGTGCCAGCTCCCCCACCCAGGGGGACAGGGGGAACTATGGCTACACCTTC.

The V gene is TRBV18, the J gene TRBJ2-7, with D tentatively TRBD1 (6 bases). V shed 5 bases and J shed 4 bases, with 18 bases lying between them. This CDR3 comprises 15 residues. Germline assignment: CDR1 KGHSH and CDR2 LQKENI. DNA for the CDR3: TGTGCCAGCTCATCAAGGGGGAAGGCTACATACGAGCAGTACTTC. Its translation: CASSSRGKATYEQYF.

The genes are TRBV7-9 and TRBJ1-2, with TRBD1 as a possible D gene (5 bases). Germline V gives CDR1 SEHNR, CDR2 FQNEAQ (reference sequence). CDR3 length: 15 amino acids. With 5 bases removed from V and 4 bases from J, the gap between germline ends came to 17 bases. In DNA form, the CDR3 reads TGTGCCAGCAGCCCTCTCGCCGGGGACTTCTATGGCTACACCTTC. Translating it yields CASSPLAGDFYGYTF. The full variable domain, completed using reference TRBV7-9 and TRBJ1-2, is DTGVSQNPRHKITKRGQNVTFRCDPISEHNRLYWYRQTLGQGPEFLTYFQNEAQLEKSRLLSDRFSAERPKGSFSTLEIQRTEQGDSAMYLCASSPLAGDFYGYTFGSGTRLTVV.

The V and J genes are TRBV11-1 and TRBJ2-2; D is unclear. The V gene lost 5 bases and the J gene lost 7 bases, with 11 bases spanning the gap. CDR1 and CDR2 from the germline V gene are SGHAT and FQDESV (reference sequence). This CDR3 has 13 amino acids. The CDR3 region has the DNA TGTGCCAGCAGCCATCTCGGCGGCGGGGAGCTGTTTTTT. Its translation is CASSHLGGGELFF.

This chain links TRBV4-1 with TRBJ2-6; the D gene is possibly TRBD1 (5 bases). The CDR3 consists of 18 residues. Germline V gene sequence: CDR1 MGHRA, CDR2 YSYEKL. The V end lost 4 bases, the J end lost 0 bases, and 16 bases lay between the germline ends. The CDR3, as DNA: TGCGCCAGCAGCCCAGAAGGGGTGTCCGTCTCTGGGGCCAACGTCCTGACTTTC. It is translated as CASSPEGVSVSGANVLTF.

This chain connects TRBV5-1 to TRBJ2-7; D is possibly TRBD1 (5 bases). V was cut by 0 bases and J by 7 bases, with 14 bases left in between. Germline CDR1 and CDR2: SGHRS and YFSETQ. The CDR3 totals 14 residues. This chain's CDR3 is CASSLGREKGEQYF. DNA for the CDR3: TGCGCCAGCAGCTTGGGCAGGGAAAAGGGGGAGCAGTACTTC.

This rearrangement joins TRBV2 to TRBJ2-2; the D gene is possibly TRBD1 (6 bases). Germline V gene sequence: CDR1 SNHLY, CDR2 FYNNEI. There are 13 residues in the CDR3. V lost 6 bases and J 4 bases, leaving 9 bases between the germline ends. DNA for the CDR3: TGTGCCAGCAGGGGGGACACCACCGGGGAGCTGTTTTTT. Translated, it gives CASRGDTTGELFF.

The chain combines TRBV5-1 with TRBJ2-1; 11 bases are a match to TRBD2. V lost 1 base and J lost 9; bases outside the gene matches: 6. This CDR3 has 15 residues. Germline CDR1 reads SGHRS; CDR2 reads YFSETQ. CDR3 nucleotide sequence: TGCGCCAGCAGCTTGACTAGCGGGAGTTTGGGTGAGCAGTTCTTC. Amino acid sequence: CASSLTSGSLGEQFF. Variable domain in full (rest from reference TRBV5-1 and TRBJ2-1): KAGVTQTPRYLIKTRGQQVTLSCSPISGHRSVSWYQQTPGQGLQFLFEYFSETQRNKGNFPGRFSGRQFSNSRSEMNVSTLELGDSALYLCASSLTSGSLGEQFFGPGTRLTVL.

CDR3 region: CASSLVRDNEQFF. CDR3 coding DNA: TGTGCCAGCAGCTTAGTCAGGGACAATGAGCAGTTCTTC. The genes are TRBV7-8 and TRBJ2-1; D is possibly TRBD1 (5 bases). Trimming shortened V by 1 base and J by 5 bases, and 6 bases separated the two germline ends. CDR1 is SGHVS, CDR2 FQNEAQ, per germline. This CDR3 has 13 amino acids.

V gene TRBV30 combines with J gene TRBJ1-6, with TRBD1 matching 9 bases. The CDR3 contains 14 residues. The germline CDR1 and CDR2 sequences are GTSNPN and SVGIG (reference sequence). J lost 10 bases, V lost 6 bases, and 10 bases had no gene match. The CDR3 loop reads CACLTRTGASPLHF. In DNA, the CDR3 is TGTGCCTGCTTGACGAGGACAGGGGCGTCACCCCTCCACTTT.

The chain employs TRBV12-3 or TRBV12-4 and TRBJ2-1, with 10 bases matching TRBD2. This CDR3 has 13 residues. V lost 8 bases, J lost 6 bases, and 4 bases stayed unmatched. The CDR3 loop reads CASGTSATNEQFF. The DNA for the CDR3 is TGTGCCAGCGGGACTAGCGCCACCAATGAGCAGTTCTTC.

This chain joins TRBV9 and TRBJ2-5; D perhaps matches TRBD2 (5 bases). The CDR3 runs to 14 residues. Per the germline V gene, CDR1 is SGDLS and CDR2 is YYNGEE. Trimming took off 1 base at V and 7 bases at J, with 14 bases between the two ends. CDR3 DNA sequence: TGTGCCAGCAGCGTAAACTGGGCCAGCGGGACCCAGTACTTC. Protein sequence: CASSVNWASGTQYF.

This clone occurred a few times. The chain recombines TRBV2 with TRBJ1-6; D is uncertain. Germline V gene sequence: CDR1 SNHLY, CDR2 FYNNEI. V shed 10 bases and J shed 7 bases, with 20 bases lying between them. CDR3 length: 15 amino acids. CDR3 protein: CAIPWEAGFNSPLHF. The CDR3 nucleotides read TGTGCCATCCCGTGGGAGGCCGGGTTCAATTCACCCCTCCACTTT.